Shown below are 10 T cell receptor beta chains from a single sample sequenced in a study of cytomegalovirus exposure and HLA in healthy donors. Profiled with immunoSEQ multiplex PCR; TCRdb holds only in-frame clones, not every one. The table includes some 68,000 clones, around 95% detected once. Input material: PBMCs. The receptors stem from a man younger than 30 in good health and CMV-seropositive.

CDR3 residues: CASTPSRGSYNEQFF. CDR3 bases: TGTGCCAGCACTCCGAGCAGGGGATCCTACAATGAGCAGTTCTTC. The genes are TRBV5-8 and TRBJ2-1, with a weak D call TRBD1 (6 bases). CDR1 is SGHTS, CDR2 YDEGEE, per germline. Between the trimmed V and J ends, which lost 6 bases and 1 base, there was a span of 14 bases. This CDR3 is built from 15 residues.

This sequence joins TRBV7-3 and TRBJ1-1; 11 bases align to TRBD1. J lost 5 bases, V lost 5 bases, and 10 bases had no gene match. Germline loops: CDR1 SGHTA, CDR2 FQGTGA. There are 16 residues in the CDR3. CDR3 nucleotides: TGTGCCAGCAGCCCGAGGACAGGGGGCCTTGGGACTGAAGCTTTCTTT. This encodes CASSPRTGGLGTEAFF.

The CDR3 DNA reads TGTGCCTACCCCGGGACAGGGGGTGAAAAACTGTTTTTT. This gives the protein CAYPGTGGEKLFF. The genes are TRBV7-9 and TRBJ1-4; 11 bases are a match to TRBD1. V lost 11 bases and J lost 7; bases outside the gene matches: 6. The CDR3 sequence is 13 residues long. The germline V gene encodes CDR1 SEHNR and CDR2 FQNEAQ (reference sequence). The full variable domain, rest sourced from reference TRBV7-9 and TRBJ1-4, is DTGVSQNPRHKITKRGQNVTFRCDPISEHNRLYWYRQTLGQGPEFLTYFQNEAQLEKSRLLSDRFSAERPKGSFSTLEIQRTEQGDSAMYLCAYPGTGGEKLFFGSGTQLSVL.

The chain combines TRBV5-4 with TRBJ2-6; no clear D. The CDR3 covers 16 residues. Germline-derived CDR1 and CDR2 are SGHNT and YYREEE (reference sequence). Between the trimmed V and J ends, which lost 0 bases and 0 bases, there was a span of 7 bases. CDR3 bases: TGTGCCAGCAGCTTGGTTCTAAGCTCTGGGGCCAACGTCCTGACTTTC. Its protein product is CASSLVLSSGANVLTF.

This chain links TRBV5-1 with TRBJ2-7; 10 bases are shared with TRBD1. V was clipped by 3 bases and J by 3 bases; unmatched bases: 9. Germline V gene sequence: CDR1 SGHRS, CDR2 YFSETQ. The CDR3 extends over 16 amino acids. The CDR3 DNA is TGCGCCAGCAGCTCGACTGGGGGACAGGGGAGCTACGAGCAGTACTTC. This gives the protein CASSSTGGQGSYEQYF.

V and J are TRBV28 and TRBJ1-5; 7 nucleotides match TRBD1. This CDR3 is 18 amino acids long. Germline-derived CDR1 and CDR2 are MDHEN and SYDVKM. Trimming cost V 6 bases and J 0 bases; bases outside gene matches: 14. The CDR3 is CASRGAGTALNSNQPQHF. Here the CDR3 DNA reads TGTGCCAGCAGAGGAGCCGGGACAGCGCTAAATAGCAATCAGCCCCAGCATTTT.

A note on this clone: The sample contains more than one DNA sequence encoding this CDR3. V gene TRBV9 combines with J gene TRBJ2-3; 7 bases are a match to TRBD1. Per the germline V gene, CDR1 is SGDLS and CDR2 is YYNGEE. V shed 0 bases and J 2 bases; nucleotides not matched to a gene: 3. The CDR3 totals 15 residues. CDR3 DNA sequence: TGTGCCAGCAGCGTAGAGGGGGCGGTCACAGATACGCAGTATTTT. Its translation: CASSVEGAVTDTQYF.

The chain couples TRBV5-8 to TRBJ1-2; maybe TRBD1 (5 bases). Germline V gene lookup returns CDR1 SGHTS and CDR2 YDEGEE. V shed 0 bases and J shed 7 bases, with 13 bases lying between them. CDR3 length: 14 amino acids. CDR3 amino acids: CASSLGGRVGGYTF. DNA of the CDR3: TGTGCCAGCAGCTTGGGCGGCAGGGTAGGTGGCTACACCTTC.

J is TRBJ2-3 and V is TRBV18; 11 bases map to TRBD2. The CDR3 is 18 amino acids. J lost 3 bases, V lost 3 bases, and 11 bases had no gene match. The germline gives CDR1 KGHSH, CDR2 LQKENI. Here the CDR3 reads CASSPTSGAAGFTDTQYF. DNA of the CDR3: TGTGCCAGCTCACCGACTAGCGGGGCGGCGGGATTTACAGATACGCAGTATTTT.

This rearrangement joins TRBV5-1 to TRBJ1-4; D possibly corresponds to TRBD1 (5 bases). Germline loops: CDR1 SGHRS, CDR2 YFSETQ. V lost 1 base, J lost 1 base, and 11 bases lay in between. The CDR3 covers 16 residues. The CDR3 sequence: CASSLQGVQTNEKLFF. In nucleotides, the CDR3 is TGCGCCAGCAGCTTGCAGGGTGTGCAAACTAATGAAAAACTGTTTTTT.